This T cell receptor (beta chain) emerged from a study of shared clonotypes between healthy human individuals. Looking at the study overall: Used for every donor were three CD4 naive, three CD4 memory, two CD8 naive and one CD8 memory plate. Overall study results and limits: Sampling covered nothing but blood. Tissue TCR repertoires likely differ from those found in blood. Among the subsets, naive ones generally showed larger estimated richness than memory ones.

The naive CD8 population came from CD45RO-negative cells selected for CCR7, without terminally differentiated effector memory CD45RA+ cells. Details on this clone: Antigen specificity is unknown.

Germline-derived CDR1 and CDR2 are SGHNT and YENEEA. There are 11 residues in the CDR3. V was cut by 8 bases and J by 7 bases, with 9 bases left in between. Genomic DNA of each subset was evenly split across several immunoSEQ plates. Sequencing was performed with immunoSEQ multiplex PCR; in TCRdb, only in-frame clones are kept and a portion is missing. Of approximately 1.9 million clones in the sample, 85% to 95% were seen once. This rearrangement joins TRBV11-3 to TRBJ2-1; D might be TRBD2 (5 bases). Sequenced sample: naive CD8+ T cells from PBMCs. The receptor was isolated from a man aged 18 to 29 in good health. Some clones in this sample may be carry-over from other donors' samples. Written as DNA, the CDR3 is TGTGCCAGCGGACGAGGGAATGAGCAGTTCTTC. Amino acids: CASGRGNEQFF.